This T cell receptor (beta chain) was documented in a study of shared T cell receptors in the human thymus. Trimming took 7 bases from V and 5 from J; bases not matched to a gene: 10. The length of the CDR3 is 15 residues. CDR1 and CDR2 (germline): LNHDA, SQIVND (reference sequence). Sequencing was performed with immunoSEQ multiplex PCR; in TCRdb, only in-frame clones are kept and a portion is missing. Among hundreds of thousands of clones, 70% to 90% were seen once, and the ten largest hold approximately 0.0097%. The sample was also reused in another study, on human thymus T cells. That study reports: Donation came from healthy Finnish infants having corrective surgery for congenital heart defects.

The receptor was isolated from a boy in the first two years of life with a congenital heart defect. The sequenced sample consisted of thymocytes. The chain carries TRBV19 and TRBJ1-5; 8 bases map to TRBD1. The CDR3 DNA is TGTGCCAGTAAACCGATGGACAGGGAGGATCAGCCCCAGCATTTT. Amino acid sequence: CASKPMDREDQPQHF.